The 2 T cell receptor beta chains presented below share a single source sample, sequenced in a study of blood T cell repertoires in COVID-19. Only in-frame clones appear in the TCRdb table, and some are missing; sequencing was by immunoSEQ multiplex PCR. The sample lists some 110,000 clones; around 74% were seen once. Sequenced material: peripheral blood. Receptors were obtained from a man older than 75 with COVID-19, enrolled during active disease.

This clone was recorded only once. This rearrangement joins TRBV19 to TRBJ2-1; D is undetermined. CDR3 length equals 14 residues. V gave up 5 bases and J gave up 0 bases, with 8 bases separating them. The germline V gene has CDR1 LNHDA and CDR2 SQIVND (reference sequence). The DNA of the CDR3 is TGTGCCAGTAGTGACAACCTCTCCTACAATGAGCAGTTCTTC. Protein: CASSDNLSYNEQFF.

This clone was seen just once. The V call is TRBV29-1, the J call TRBJ2-5; weak D call: TRBD1 (6 bases). Trimming removed 7 bases from V and 2 bases from J, with 11 bases in between. Germline values: CDR1 SQVTM, CDR2 ANQGSEA. The CDR3 is 12 residues long. CDR3 nucleotides: TGCAGCGGAGGGACAAATCAAGAGACCCAGTACTTC. This translates into CSGGTNQETQYF.